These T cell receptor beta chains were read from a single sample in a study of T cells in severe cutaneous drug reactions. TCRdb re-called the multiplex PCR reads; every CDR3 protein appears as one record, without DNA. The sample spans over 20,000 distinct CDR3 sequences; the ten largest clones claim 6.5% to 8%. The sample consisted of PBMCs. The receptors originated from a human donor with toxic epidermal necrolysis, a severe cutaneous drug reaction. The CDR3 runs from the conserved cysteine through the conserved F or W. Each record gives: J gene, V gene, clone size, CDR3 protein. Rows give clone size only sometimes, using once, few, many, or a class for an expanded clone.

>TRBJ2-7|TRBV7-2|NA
CASSLGGAGGFYEQYF
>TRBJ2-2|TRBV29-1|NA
CSTLRGASTGELFF
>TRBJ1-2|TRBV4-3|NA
CASSQDPGADYGYTF
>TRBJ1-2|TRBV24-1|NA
CATSDSQGSLGYTF
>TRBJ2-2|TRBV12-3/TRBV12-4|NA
CASSHIAERSNMGELFF
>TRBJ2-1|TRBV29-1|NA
CSVEDLSGWSSYNEQFF
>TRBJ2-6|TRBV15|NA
CATSSRGQGAFKVSGANVLTF
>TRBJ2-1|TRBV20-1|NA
CSAPGLAGYNEQFF
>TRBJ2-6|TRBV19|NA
CASTGQGVYSGANVLTF
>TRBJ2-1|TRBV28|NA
CASSPDRGEQFF
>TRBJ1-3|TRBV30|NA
CAWSPGTASGNTIYF
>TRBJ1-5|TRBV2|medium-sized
CASSEGSANQPQHF
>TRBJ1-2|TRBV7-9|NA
CASSLNRGFNYGYTF
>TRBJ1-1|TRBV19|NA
CASSEEMNTEAFF
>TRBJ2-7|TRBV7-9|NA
CASSRSGEGLWEYF
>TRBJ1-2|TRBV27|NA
CASSTGTGRYGYTF
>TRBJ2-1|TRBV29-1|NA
CSVGQVQTLSYNEQFF
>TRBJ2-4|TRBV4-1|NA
CASSQDRTILAKNIQYF
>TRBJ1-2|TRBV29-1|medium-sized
CSVAPRDNYGYTF